One sample yielded the 5 T cell receptor beta chains listed below, sequenced in a study of blood T cell repertoires in COVID-19. Here immunoSEQ multiplex PCR was the method, and the copy in TCRdb shows in-frame clones only, minus some. The sample includes about 78,000 clones, around 88% of them seen just once. The sample taken for sequencing was peripheral blood. Every receptor here comes from a woman aged 80 or over with active or convalescent COVID-19.

The J gene is TRBJ2-5, the V gene TRBV3-1 (or the pseudogene TRBV3-2), with 13 nucleotides matching TRBD2. With V trimmed by 0 bases and J by 11 bases, 18 bases remained unmatched. The CDR3 runs to 19 residues. Germline values: CDR1 LGHDT, CDR2 YNNKEL (reference sequence). CDR3 residues: CASSQDHRSVGLAGQKQYF. CDR3 coding DNA: TGTGCCAGCAGCCAAGATCACAGATCGGTGGGACTAGCGGGACAAAAGCAGTACTTC.

Only a few counts were recorded for this clone. Germline and junction disagree at one end, which may indicate a read error. This specimen includes other DNA sequences encoding the same CDR3. The rearrangement joins TRBV19 to TRBJ2-1; a weak D match, TRBD2 (6 bases). Looked up from germline, CDR1 is LNHDA and CDR2 is SQIVND (reference sequence). This CDR3 has 17 residues. CDR3 coding DNA: TGTGCCTGTAGTACCGGGGCGGGGAGGACCGGGTGGGGTGAGCAGTTCTTC. Translating it yields CACSTGAGRTGWGEQFF.

V is TRBV6-4 and J is TRBJ2-7, with 14 bases fitting TRBD2. Germline loops: CDR1 MRHNA, CDR2 SNTAGT. Trimming at V came to 4 bases and at J to 6 bases, leaving 5 bases not matched to a gene. The CDR3 loop spans 15 amino acids. CDR3 amino acids: CASSAWTSGGLEQYF. CDR3 nucleotides: TGTGCCAGCAGTGCCTGGACTAGCGGGGGGCTCGAGCAGTACTTC.

This clone has more than one count but fewer than ten. This chain uses TRBV3-1 (or the pseudogene TRBV3-2) with TRBJ2-7, with D perhaps matching TRBD2 (5 bases). V was trimmed by 1 base and J by 0 bases, leaving 7 bases between them. The CDR3 totals 14 residues. In germline, CDR1 is LGHDT, CDR2 YNNKEL (reference sequence). This chain's CDR3 is CASSQVGSSYEQYF. CDR3 DNA sequence: TGTGCCAGCAGCCAAGTGGGGAGCTCCTACGAGCAGTACTTC.

The chain carries TRBV18 and TRBJ2-7; perhaps TRBD2 as D (7 bases). V lost 8 bases and J 5 bases, leaving 13 bases between the germline ends. The CDR3 is made up of 12 amino acids. In germline, CDR1 is KGHSH, CDR2 LQKENI. The CDR3 region is CASKGGGDEQYF. The CDR3 nucleotides are TGTGCCAGCAAAGGGGGAGGGGACGAGCAGTACTTC.